This T cell receptor beta chain was sequenced for a study of T cell repertoires in cytomegalovirus infection. The overall study: Evidence of both CMV infection and a matching HLA type came from public TCR beta signatures.

This clonotype showed up many times. Its antigen is not known. Germline CDR1 reads SGHDT; CDR2 reads YYEEEE. The CDR3 sequence is 12 residues long. Trimming pared 0 bases from V and 10 bases from J, leaving 10 bases between. TCRdb re-called the reads with MiXCR, one entry per CDR3 protein. The data contain about 130,000 distinct CDR3 sequences, around 32% of them singletons. Study-wide results and caveats: The study identified carriers of CMV plus the relevant HLA from cumulative public TCR beta family frequency. Ex vivo, HLA-C-restricted CMV-specific TCR beta clonotypes prevailed over the rest of the response.

The chain has TRBV5-6 and TRBJ2-5; D perhaps matches TRBD2 (5 bases). This receptor was taken from a human donor in good health (CMV status not recorded). Some clones in this sample may be carry-over from other donors' samples. The material sequenced was CD8+ T cells from cultured PBMCs, taken from culture after CMV antigen stimulation. CDR3: CASSLAGGSQYF. The CDR3 nucleotides read TGTGCCAGCAGCTTGGCCGGTGGGAGCCAGTACTTC.